These 10 T cell receptor beta chains came from one sample sequenced in a study of T cells in Graves' hyperthyroidism and ophthalmopathy (dated by TCRdb to between 2017 and 2020). Library preparation was by multiplex PCR. Sequencing was performed on an Illumina HiSeq 2000. The TCR beta CDR3 regions were amplified from RNA transcripts. The TCR CDR3 was subjected to a first round of RT-PCR using the HTBI primer set and the Qiagen OneStep RT-PCR kit. Clones were called with MiXCR by TCRdb after fastp trimmed the public reads at Q25, and only in-frame beta chains were retained. One record per CDR3 amino acid sequence lists the most common genes and DNA. In all, the sample holds hundreds of thousands of distinct CDR3 sequences, and roughly 16% of those were seen once. 3% to 4% of the sample goes to the ten largest clones. The specimen was blood. The source is a woman aged 25 to 45 with Graves' hyperthyroidism.

This clonotype was counted at least ten times. This chain uses TRBV12-3 or TRBV12-4 with TRBJ1-1, with D possibly being TRBD1 (6 bases). The CDR3 covers 14 residues. V gave up 4 bases and J gave up 3 bases, with 12 bases separating them. CDR3 sequence: CASSSAGGDTEAFF. The CDR3 region has the DNA TGTGCCAGCAGTTCGGCCGGGGGCGACACTGAAGCTTTCTTT.

The chain uses TRBV19 and TRBJ1-4, with a tentative D call TRBD1 (5 bases). Germline CDR1 is LNHDA and CDR2 is SQIVND (reference sequence). With 4 bases removed from V and 8 bases from J, the gap between germline ends came to 17 bases. The length of the CDR3 is 15 residues. In nucleotides, the CDR3 is TGTGCCAGTAGTAAGCCAGGGACGGGTCAAGAAAAACTGTTTTTT. Translated: CASSKPGTGQEKLFF.

The J gene is TRBJ2-2, the V gene TRBV25-1; 8 bases match TRBD2. The CDR3 spans 18 residues. V lost 1 base, J lost 3 bases, and 10 bases stayed unmatched. Per the germline V gene, CDR1 is MGHDK and CDR2 is SYGVNS. The CDR3 is CASSEFFIREGYTGELFF. The CDR3 DNA sequence: TGTGCCAGCAGTGAATTTTTTATACGGGAGGGGTACACCGGGGAGCTGTTTTTT.

About this clonotype itself: A much larger clonotype is one base distant, so this may be a read error. The chain is built from TRBV3-1 and TRBJ1-5, with D uncertain. This CDR3 is built from 15 residues. Germline V CDR1 and CDR2: LGHDT, YNNKEL (reference sequence). In DNA, the CDR3 is TGTGCCAGCAGCCAAGATATAAGGGATCATCAGCCCCGGCATTTT. Translated, it gives CASSQDIRDHQPRHF.

At least ten counts were recorded for this clonotype. The chain employs TRBV28 and TRBJ1-1, with unresolved D. The V end lost 6 bases, the J end lost 0 bases, and 11 bases lay between the germline ends. The CDR3 has 14 residues. Per the germline V gene, CDR1 is MDHEN and CDR2 is SYDVKM. The CDR3 region is CASSYGRVNTEAFF. Written as DNA, the CDR3 is TGTGCCAGCAGCTACGGACGGGTGAACACTGAAGCTTTCTTT.

This chain uses TRBV7-9 with TRBJ2-7; the D is unclear. The CDR3 length is 12 residues. Trimming took off 4 bases at V and 4 bases at J, with 8 bases between the two ends. Germline CDR1 SEHNR, CDR2 FQNEAQ (reference sequence). CDR3 in amino acids: CASSSVLYEQYF. CDR3 bases: TGTGCCAGCAGCTCGGTTCTATACGAGCAGTACTTC. Complete variable domain (other parts from reference TRBV7-9 and TRBJ2-7): DTGVSQNPRHKITKRGQNVTFRCDPISEHNRLYWYRQTLGQGPEFLTYFQNEAQLEKSRLLSDRFSAERPKGSFSTLEIQRTEQGDSAMYLCASSSVLYEQYFGPGTRLTVT.

This clonotype was seen ten or more times. V usage is TRBV28 and J usage is TRBJ1-5; D is uncertain. Germline lookup yields CDR1 MDHEN and CDR2 SYDVKM. The CDR3 is 13 residues long. The ends were cut back, 7 bases at V and 2 bases at J, with 9 bases in the middle. For the CDR3, the DNA is TGTGCCAGCAACGAAGACGGCAATCAGCCCCAGCATTTT. It codes for CASNEDGNQPQHF.

In this sample, this clonotype turned up many times. The chain is built from TRBV20-1 and TRBJ2-7, with 9 bases aligning to TRBD2. J gave up 6 bases and V 5 bases, and 17 bases lay outside the gene matches. CDR1 and CDR2 from the germline V gene are DFQATT and SNEGSKA (reference sequence). The CDR3 sequence is 16 residues long. Here the CDR3 reads CSAPTTIRSGSGEQYF. In nucleotides, the CDR3 is TGCAGTGCTCCCACCACAATTCGTAGCGGGAGTGGCGAGCAGTACTTC.

The chain recombines TRBV20-1 with TRBJ1-5; unclear D gene. Germline V CDR1 and CDR2: DFQATT, SNEGSKA (reference sequence). V lost 0 bases and J 5 bases, leaving 14 bases between the germline ends. The CDR3 consists of 15 residues. CDR3 nucleotide sequence: TGCAGTGCTAGAGATCGTATCGACTCACATCAGCCCCAGCATTTT. Amino acids: CSARDRIDSHQPQHF.

CDR3 bases: TGTGCCAGCAGTGCACACGGGGGTATTAGCGCCGGGGAGCTGTTTTTT. Its translation: CASSAHGGISAGELFF. The rearrangement links TRBV28 to TRBJ2-2; perhaps TRBD2 as D (6 bases). The CDR3 covers 16 residues. Germline V gene lookup returns CDR1 MDHEN and CDR2 SYDVKM. The V end lost 5 bases, the J end lost 6 bases, and 19 bases lay between the germline ends.